This entry lists 20 T cell receptor beta chains sequenced from one sample in a study of blood T cell repertoires in COVID-19. The assay was immunoSEQ multiplex PCR, and TCRdb's table has in-frame clones only and misses some. The table lists 14,000 to 15,000 clones, 80% to 90% of them singletons. The specimen was peripheral blood. Receptor source: a human donor in a cohort sampled during active COVID-19.

V gene TRBV5-4 combines with J gene TRBJ1-6, with D possibly TRBD1 on 6 matching bases. The V end lost 2 bases, the J end lost 7 bases, and 10 bases lay between the germline ends. This CDR3 region has 14 residues. Germline loops: CDR1 SGHNT, CDR2 YYREEE (reference sequence). The CDR3 coding sequence is TGTGCCAGCAGCTTCAGGGGCCAAAATTCACCCCTCCACTTT. This encodes CASSFRGQNSPLHF.

The V call is TRBV18, the J call TRBJ1-4, with D possibly TRBD1 on 5 matching bases. Trimming removed 2 bases from V and 7 bases from J, with 14 bases in between. The germline V gene has CDR1 KGHSH and CDR2 LQKENI. This CDR3 spans 15 amino acids. CDR3 in amino acids: CASSPGIGEGEKLFF. The CDR3 coding sequence is TGTGCCAGCTCACCAGGTATAGGGGAAGGTGAAAAACTGTTTTTT.

This clone was observed a single time. The V and J genes are TRBV6-5 and TRBJ1-1; D call uncertain. Germline-derived CDR1 and CDR2 are MNHEY and SVGAGI. This CDR3 contains 14 residues. Between the trimmed V and J ends, which lost 6 bases and 1 base, there was a span of 12 bases. The DNA of the CDR3 is TGTGCCAGCAGCATTGCGCCAGGGAACACTGAAGCTTTCTTT. Its translation is CASSIAPGNTEAFF.

The gene calls are TRBV18 and TRBJ2-1; D remains unclear. The CDR3 has 13 amino acids. Germline CDR1 and CDR2: KGHSH and LQKENI. The V end lost 2 bases, the J end lost 5 bases, and 7 bases lay between the germline ends. This CDR3 reads CASSPSRNNEQFF. In DNA form, the CDR3 reads TGTGCCAGCTCACCATCCAGGAACAATGAGCAGTTCTTC. Using reference TRBV18 and TRBJ2-1 for the parts outside the CDR3, the full variable domain is NAGVMQNPRHLVRRRGQEARLRCSPMKGHSHVYWYRQLPEEGLKFMVYLQKENIIDESGMPKERFSAEFPKEGPSILRIQQVVRGDSAAYFCASSPSRNNEQFFGPGTRLTVL.

This sequence joins TRBV19 and TRBJ1-5; D possibly corresponds to TRBD1 (6 bases). The germline V gene encodes CDR1 LNHDA and CDR2 SQIVND (reference sequence). This CDR3 region has 14 residues. V lost 3 bases and J 5 bases, leaving 11 bases between the germline ends. The CDR3 DNA sequence: TGTGCCAGTAGTATTTGGGAGGGGGATCAGCCCCAGCATTTT. Translation: CASSIWEGDQPQHF.

This rearrangement joins TRBV4-1 to TRBJ1-4; the match to TRBD1 covers 11 bases. Germline V gene data show CDR1 as MGHRA and CDR2 as YSYEKL. The CDR3 has 15 amino acids. Unmatched junction bases numbered 4, after V lost 3 bases and J lost 7 bases. CDR3 coding DNA: TGCGCCAGCAGCCAGGACAGGGGGCTGGTTGAAAAACTGTTTTTT. As protein: CASSQDRGLVEKLFF.

The chain uses TRBV9 and TRBJ2-5, with a weak D call TRBD1 (6 bases). Looked up from germline, CDR1 is SGDLS and CDR2 is YYNGEE. Trimming removed 3 bases at V and 5 bases at J, with 14 bases between. CDR3 length: 14 residues. The CDR3, as DNA: TGTGCCAGCAGCGCGAACAGGGTTGGGGAGACCCAGTACTTC. Translation: CASSANRVGETQYF.

The chain combines TRBV25-1 with TRBJ1-1, with 10 positions matching TRBD1. Losses at the gene ends were 2 bases for V and 5 bases for J; bases not matched to a gene: 11. CDR3 size: 17 residues. CDR1 MGHDK and CDR2 SYGVNS come from the germline V gene. The chain's CDR3 is CASSEGTGVTLWTEAFF. CDR3 nucleotide sequence: TGTGCCAGCAGTGAAGGGACAGGGGTTACTCTGTGGACTGAAGCTTTCTTT.

CDR3: CASSTRGPNYGYTF. The CDR3 DNA is TGTGCCAGCAGTACCAGGGGTCCCAACTATGGCTACACCTTC. This chain connects TRBV6-5 to TRBJ1-2; tentatively, D is TRBD1 (6 bases). Between the trimmed V and J ends, which lost 5 bases and 2 bases, there was a span of 12 bases. CDR3 length equals 14 residues. Germline V CDR1 and CDR2: MNHEY, SVGAGI.

The chain employs TRBV5-1 and TRBJ2-3; maybe TRBD1 (6 bases). Germline assignment: CDR1 SGHRS and CDR2 YFSETQ. The CDR3 has 16 residues. The V end was cut by 0 bases, the J end by 10 bases, with 21 bases between. CDR3 loop: CASSLEGRTASEAQYF. CDR3 in DNA: TGCGCCAGCAGCTTGGAGGGTCGGACAGCTTCGGAAGCGCAGTATTTT.

This rearrangement joins TRBV10-3 to TRBJ2-3; TRBD1 might be the D (5 bases). The ends were cut back, 7 bases at V and 6 bases at J, with 20 bases in the middle. This CDR3 spans 15 amino acids. Germline CDR1 is ENHRY and CDR2 is SYGVKD. As DNA, the CDR3 is TGTGCCATCACCGTGGGGCAGGTAGGTAGGGATACGCAGTATTTT. Translation: CAITVGQVGRDTQYF.

J is TRBJ2-5 and V is TRBV18, with 7 bases lining up with TRBD1. The CDR3 extends over 17 amino acids. Germline CDR1 reads KGHSH; CDR2 reads LQKENI. After removal of 1 base from V and 4 bases from J, the junction contained 12 bases not matched to a gene. In DNA form, the CDR3 reads TGTGCCAGCTCACCACGAGATCTACAGGGGAAAGGAGAGACCCAGTACTTC. It yields the protein CASSPRDLQGKGETQYF.

The rearrangement links TRBV30 to TRBJ2-3; a weak D match, TRBD2 (5 bases). This CDR3 has 13 residues. The V end was cut by 4 bases, the J end by 0 bases, with 8 bases between. Per germline, CDR1 GTSNPN and CDR2 SVGIG (reference sequence). CDR3 amino acids: CAWIGGSTDTQYF. As DNA, the CDR3 is TGTGCCTGGATTGGAGGCAGCACAGATACGCAGTATTTT.

The chain joins TRBV2 to TRBJ1-2; D remains unclear. This CDR3 has 12 amino acids. The germline V and J ends were trimmed by 4 bases and 7 bases, with 10 bases remaining between them. Germline V gene lookup returns CDR1 SNHLY and CDR2 FYNNEI. CDR3 bases: TGTGCCAGCAGTGCATTGAGGGCTGGCTACACCTTC. Translated, it gives CASSALRAGYTF.

V and J are TRBV5-8 and TRBJ1-5; 7 bases map to TRBD1. Germline lookup yields CDR1 SGHTS and CDR2 YDEGEE. V trimming: 3 bases; J trimming: 6 bases; junction bases outside the gene matches: 12. This CDR3 comprises 16 residues. The DNA for the CDR3 is TGTGCCAGCAGCTATTACAGGGGCGGAAGGGCTCAGCCCCAGCATTTT. Translating it yields CASSYYRGGRAQPQHF.

The chain combines TRBV10-3 with TRBJ1-5, with TRBD1 identical over 7 bases. The CDR3 has 13 residues. V was clipped by 10 bases and J by 5 bases; unmatched bases: 8. CDR1 ENHRY and CDR2 SYGVKD come from the germline V gene. The CDR3 is CASRDRADQPQHF. CDR3 in DNA: TGTGCCAGCCGGGACAGAGCAGATCAGCCCCAGCATTTT.

In this sample, this clone turned up once. This rearrangement joins TRBV7-9 to TRBJ1-6, with D possibly TRBD1 on 6 matching bases. This CDR3 has 14 amino acids. With 3 bases removed from V and 11 bases from J, the gap between germline ends came to 14 bases. Germline assignment: CDR1 SEHNR and CDR2 FQNEAQ (reference sequence). CDR3 loop: CASSFGGGGPPLHF. CDR3 nucleotides: TGTGCCAGCAGCTTCGGGGGGGGCGGGCCACCCCTCCACTTT.

The chain links TRBV5-1 to TRBJ2-3, with 13 bases that match TRBD2. This CDR3 region has 16 residues. CDR1 is SGHRS, CDR2 YFSETQ, per germline. The V segment lost 5 bases and the J segment 3 bases; nucleotides outside the gene matches: 6. CDR3 in amino acids: CASRDTSGGATDTQYF. The CDR3 DNA sequence: TGCGCCAGCAGGGACACTAGCGGGGGGGCGACAGATACGCAGTATTTT. Combining the CDR3 with reference TRBV5-1 and TRBJ2-3 gives the whole variable domain KAGVTQTPRYLIKTRGQQVTLSCSPISGHRSVSWYQQTPGQGLQFLFEYFSETQRNKGNFPGRFSGRQFSNSRSEMNVSTLELGDSALYLCASRDTSGGATDTQYFGPGTRLTVL.

The chain has TRBV5-1 and TRBJ2-5; 8 bases are a match to TRBD2. The CDR3 has 17 residues. Per germline, CDR1 SGHRS and CDR2 YFSETQ. Unmatched junction bases numbered 18, after V lost 6 bases and J lost 5 bases. CDR3 region: CASTFSGSGAPGETQYF. CDR3 in DNA: TGCGCCAGCACCTTCTCCGGTAGCGGGGCACCGGGGGAGACCCAGTACTTC.

The V and J genes are TRBV29-1 and TRBJ2-2; maybe TRBD1 (5 bases). Germline loops: CDR1 SQVTM, CDR2 ANQGSEA. The CDR3 spans 15 residues. V lost 7 bases and J lost 5, with 20 bases in between. The CDR3 loop reads CSETAAHYLTGELFF. CDR3 DNA sequence: TGCAGCGAGACAGCTGCTCATTACCTGACCGGGGAGCTGTTTTTT.